Following are 32 T cell receptor beta chains from one sample sequenced in a study of CXCR3-negative and CXCR3-positive naive CD8 T cells. The TRB libraries of cDNA were built by UMI-labeled 5' RACE. TCRdb reprocessed the 5' RACE reads and reports one entry per CDR3 protein, with no DNA. In all, the sample yields 80,000 to 95,000 distinct CDR3 sequences. The sequencing input was naive CXCR3- CD8+ T cells from blood. Subset reported: CD45RO-CCR7+CD27+CD95- naive CD8+ T cells lacking CXCR3 (TNR3-). The receptors derive from a human donor in good health. Some clones in this sample may be carry-over from other donors' samples.

This chain links TRBV7-6 with TRBJ1-1; with no DNA, the TCRdb D assignment of TRBD1 cannot be verified. Germline V gene sequence: CDR1 SGHVS, CDR2 FNYEAQ. This CDR3 comprises 16 residues. This CDR3 is CASSLGPGGKNTEAFF.

This chain uses TRBV3-1 with TRBJ1-5. This CDR3 is built from 18 residues. Germline values: CDR1 LGHDT, CDR2 YNNKEL (reference sequence). CDR3 in amino acids: CASSQGGQLNNSNQPQHF.

The chain uses TRBV27 and TRBJ2-3. The V gene's germline CDR1 is MNHEY and CDR2 SMNVEV (reference sequence). CDR3 size: 12 residues. The CDR3 is CASSRSADTQYF.

CDR3 region: CASSFGATGELFF. This chain joins TRBV7-3 and TRBJ2-2; the D gene TCRdb calls, TRBD1, cannot be checked with no DNA. The CDR3 is made up of 13 amino acids. The germline gives CDR1 SGHTA, CDR2 FQGTGA.

This chain joins TRBV7-9 and TRBJ2-5; the TCRdb call, TRBD1, lacks DNA for checking. From germline, CDR1 is SEHNR and CDR2 FQNEAQ (reference sequence). The CDR3 runs 17 residues. The CDR3 sequence is CASSLVGLDSRQETQYF.

The chain couples TRBV29-1 to TRBJ2-5; TCRdb names TRBD1, which stays unverified in the absence of DNA. The germline V gene encodes CDR1 SQVTM and CDR2 ANQGSEA. The CDR3 runs to 13 residues. The CDR3 loop is CSVMTGGQETQYF. The full variable domain, its missing parts supplied by reference TRBV29-1 and TRBJ2-5, is SAVISQKPSRDICQRGTSLTIQCQVDSQVTMMFWYRQQPGQSLTLIATANQGSEATYESGFVIDKFPISRPNLTFSTLTVSNMSPEDSSIYLCSVMTGGQETQYFGPGTRLLVL.

The chain is built from TRBV7-9 and TRBJ2-7; TCRdb's D call of TRBD1 is untestable without DNA. Germline CDR1 SEHNR, CDR2 FQNEAQ (reference sequence). The CDR3 is made up of 16 amino acids. The CDR3 loop is CASSYGQGASSYEQYF.

CDR3 protein: CASSQQGPGYNEQFF. This chain links TRBV5-1 with TRBJ2-1; absent DNA, TCRdb's TRBD1 call cannot be checked. The CDR3 covers 15 residues. CDR1 is SGHRS, CDR2 YFSETQ, per germline.

J is TRBJ2-1 and V is TRBV7-9; TCRdb's D call of TRBD1 is untestable without DNA. Per the germline V gene, CDR1 is SEHNR and CDR2 is FQNEAQ (reference sequence). CDR3 length: 14 amino acids. The CDR3 is CASRWAGGYNEQFF.

The gene calls are TRBV29-1 and TRBJ2-3; TCRdb gives TRBD1 as the D gene, but with no DNA this cannot be confirmed. This CDR3 has 14 residues. In germline, CDR1 is SQVTM, CDR2 ANQGSEA. This chain's CDR3 is CSVVDRGATDTQYF.

The chain is built from TRBV28 and TRBJ2-7; as DNA is missing, the TRBD2 call by TCRdb cannot be tested. This CDR3 is built from 17 residues. Germline V lookup: CDR1 MDHEN, CDR2 SYDVKM. The CDR3 spells CASSLTGLAGLSYEQYF.

This chain uses TRBV3-1 with TRBJ2-3; TCRdb calls TRBD2, which cannot be checked without DNA. Germline V gene sequence: CDR1 LGHDT, CDR2 YNNKEL (reference sequence). This CDR3 has 17 amino acids. This CDR3 is CASSQYPLATRADTQYF.

The chain has TRBV7-9 and TRBJ2-7; checking the TCRdb D call of TRBD1 is not possible without DNA. Germline V gene sequence: CDR1 SEHNR, CDR2 FQNEAQ (reference sequence). CDR3 size: 16 residues. The CDR3 here is CASSYGQGSFSYEQYF.

The CDR3 here is CASSQSATEQFF. J is TRBJ2-1 and V is TRBV12-3 or TRBV12-4. The CDR3 covers 12 residues.

The chain joins TRBV4-1 to TRBJ2-7; TCRdb outputs TRBD1, but without DNA this stays unchecked. The CDR3 consists of 15 residues. The germline V gene has CDR1 MGHRA and CDR2 YSYEKL. This CDR3 reads CASSQAPNPDYEQYF.

The chain carries TRBV28 and TRBJ2-5; TCRdb picks TRBD1, but there is no DNA to check that call. The CDR3 loop spans 13 amino acids. CDR1 MDHEN and CDR2 SYDVKM come from the germline V gene. The CDR3 sequence is CASTWGYQETQYF.

The V call is TRBV7-9, the J call TRBJ2-1; no DNA is available, so the TRBD1 call from TCRdb remains unchecked. The germline gives CDR1 SEHNR, CDR2 FQNEAQ (reference sequence). The CDR3 sequence is 14 residues long. CDR3 protein: CASSLLGGGDEQFF.

The J gene is TRBJ2-7, the V gene TRBV27; the D call of TRBD1 rests on TCRdb alone, since no DNA is present to check it. This CDR3 is 14 amino acids long. CDR1 MNHEY and CDR2 SMNVEV come from the germline V gene (reference sequence). The CDR3 is CASSHRDRVYEQYF.

The chain has TRBV12-3 or TRBV12-4 and TRBJ2-1; TCRdb names TRBD1, which stays unverified in the absence of DNA. The CDR3 is 15 amino acids. CDR3 region: CASSPEAEPDNEQFF.

The chain couples TRBV9 to TRBJ2-7; TCRdb designates TRBD1, a call that cannot be tested without DNA. The CDR3 spans 14 residues. CDR1 and CDR2 from the germline V gene are SGDLS and YYNGEE. CDR3: CASSAGQRTYEQYF.

The genes are TRBV11-3 and TRBJ2-1. This CDR3 is built from 15 residues. Germline CDR1 reads SGHNT; CDR2 reads YENEEA. The chain's CDR3 is CASSWKFGDNDEQFF.

V is TRBV25-1 and J is TRBJ2-5; without DNA, the TCRdb call of TRBD2 cannot be checked. Germline lookup yields CDR1 MGHDK and CDR2 SYGVNS. The CDR3 contains 12 residues. This CDR3 is CASSERGETQYF.

This rearrangement joins TRBV3-1 to TRBJ2-1; the TCRdb call, TRBD2, lacks DNA for checking. Germline CDR1 is LGHDT and CDR2 is YNNKEL (reference sequence). The CDR3 is made up of 17 amino acids. This chain's CDR3 is CASSQAAEGLRGYEQFF.

This chain links TRBV29-1 with TRBJ2-3; TCRdb returns TRBD1, unconfirmable since there is no DNA. From germline, CDR1 is SQVTM and CDR2 ANQGSEA. The CDR3 loop spans 14 amino acids. The CDR3 here is CSVEGLLATDTQYF.

The rearrangement links TRBV7-9 to TRBJ2-7. Germline V gene data show CDR1 as SEHNR and CDR2 as FQNEAQ (reference sequence). There are 11 residues in the CDR3. The CDR3 here is CASSADYEQYF.

Here the CDR3 reads CASSQVRIGNTGELFF. The J gene is TRBJ2-2, the V gene TRBV4-1. The germline V gene has CDR1 MGHRA and CDR2 YSYEKL. The CDR3 spans 16 residues.

The CDR3 sequence: CASSFRPNRPYNEQFF. The chain is built from TRBV7-2 and TRBJ2-1. The CDR3 extends over 16 amino acids. Germline CDR1 reads SGHTA; CDR2 reads FQGNSA.

The V gene is TRBV21-1, the J gene TRBJ2-7; TCRdb lists TRBD1, though no DNA is available to test this call. TRBV21-1 is flagged as a pseudogene. This CDR3 has 16 residues. The CDR3 sequence: CASSREDRANSYEQYF.

The V gene is TRBV7-8, the J gene TRBJ2-5; lacking DNA, the TRBD2 call made by TCRdb goes unchecked. The CDR3 is 16 amino acids. Looked up from germline, CDR1 is SGHVS and CDR2 is FQNEAQ. The CDR3 sequence: CASSHLGAPYQETQYF. The full variable domain, in which reference TRBV7-8 and TRBJ2-5 provide the parts outside the CDR3, is GAGVSQSPRYKVAKRGQDVALRCDPISGHVSLFWYQQALGQGPEFLTYFQNEAQLDKSGLPSDRFFAERPEGSVSTLKIQRTQQEDSAVYLCASSHLGAPYQETQYFGPGTRLLVL.

The rearrangement links TRBV7-3 to TRBJ2-1. Germline assignment: CDR1 SGHTA and CDR2 FQGTGA. The CDR3 loop spans 16 amino acids. The CDR3 loop is CASSPTLGSSYNEQFF.

The chain is built from TRBV5-1 and TRBJ2-1; the TCRdb call, TRBD2, lacks DNA for checking. The germline V gene encodes CDR1 SGHRS and CDR2 YFSETQ. There are 15 residues in the CDR3. The CDR3 loop is CASSSTSGFYNEQFF. Full variable domain (missing parts from reference TRBV5-1 and TRBJ2-1): KAGVTQTPRYLIKTRGQQVTLSCSPISGHRSVSWYQQTPGQGLQFLFEYFSETQRNKGNFPGRFSGRQFSNSRSEMNVSTLELGDSALYLCASSSTSGFYNEQFFGPGTRLTVL.

The chain employs TRBV5-6 and TRBJ2-1; TCRdb's D call of TRBD1 is untestable without DNA. Looked up from germline, CDR1 is SGHDT and CDR2 is YYEEEE. The CDR3 loop spans 16 amino acids. The CDR3 sequence: CASSLRIRDTNNEQFF.